The 5 T cell receptor beta chains below were found in one sample sequenced in a study of blood T cell repertoires in COVID-19. Sequencing used immunoSEQ multiplex PCR; TCRdb keeps in-frame clones, though not all of them. The sample includes approximately 180,000 clones, more than 80% seen only once; the top ten take 6.2%. What was sequenced was PBMCs or T cells enriched from blood (not recorded which). These receptors were taken from a man aged 40-50 years who had recovered from COVID-19.

The gene calls are TRBV30 and TRBJ1-1; D call uncertain. The CDR3 length is 13 residues. V was shortened by 2 bases and J by 1 base, with 8 bases between the two germline ends. CDR1 is GTSNPN and CDR2 is SVGIG in the germline V gene (reference sequence). CDR3 DNA: TGTGCCTGGAGTCCTTCGAGGAACACTGAAGCTTTCTTT. This codes for CAWSPSRNTEAFF.

In this sample, this clone turned up once. CDR3 amino acids: CASSLFGSTEAFF. In DNA, the CDR3 is TGTGCCAGCAGTCTATTCGGGAGCACTGAAGCTTTCTTT. V and J are TRBV2 and TRBJ1-1, with unresolved D. Germline V gives CDR1 SNHLY, CDR2 FYNNEI. Trimming left V 5 bases short and J 4 bases short, with 11 bases between. The CDR3 runs to 13 residues. The full variable domain, with the rest looked up from reference TRBV2 and TRBJ1-1, is EPEVTQTPSHQVTQMGQEVILRCVPISNHLYFYWYRQILGQKVEFLVSFYNNEISEKSEIFDDQFSVERPDGSNFTLKIRSTKLEDSAMYFCASSLFGSTEAFFGQGTRLTVV.

V usage is TRBV27 and J usage is TRBJ1-2; weak D call: TRBD1 (5 bases). From germline, CDR1 is MNHEY and CDR2 SMNVEV (reference sequence). This CDR3 comprises 14 residues. The V end lost 2 bases, the J end lost 0 bases, and 7 bases lay between the germline ends. The DNA of the CDR3 is TGTGCCAGCAGTTTAGCAGGGACTAACTATGGCTACACCTTC. Amino acids: CASSLAGTNYGYTF.

The chain joins TRBV20-1 to TRBJ2-1; TRBD2 aligns across 7 bases. The length of the CDR3 is 11 residues. Losses at the gene ends were 4 bases for V and 12 bases for J; bases not matched to a gene: 6. The germline V gene encodes CDR1 DFQATT and CDR2 SNEGSKA (reference sequence). The CDR3 here is CSAKTGRTQFF. In nucleotides, the CDR3 is TGCAGTGCTAAAACCGGGAGGACGCAGTTCTTC.

The chain couples TRBV7-8 to TRBJ1-1, with TRBD1 matching over 7 bases. Germline CDR1 and CDR2: SGHVS and FQNEAQ. V shed 5 bases and J 7 bases; nucleotides not matched to a gene: 10. The CDR3 extends over 14 amino acids. CDR3 region: CASSPRDSQLEAFF. In DNA, the CDR3 is TGTGCCAGCAGCCCGCGGGACAGCCAACTTGAAGCTTTCTTT.